This entry lists 32 T cell receptor beta chains sequenced from one sample in a study of blood T cells in healthy people across ages. Combining a sample-barcoded 5' primer with a J-beta primer mix, a second PCR ran for roughly 6 to 12 cycles. TCRdb redid the calling of the 5' RACE reads with MiXCR, one entry per CDR3 protein. The table lists hundreds of thousands of distinct CDR3 sequences, about 56% of them singletons. The sequenced material came from blood. The receptors derive from a man aged 40-50 years in good health.

The rearrangement links TRBV4-3 to TRBJ2-5; 11 bases match TRBD2. The germline CDR1 and CDR2 sequences are LGHNA and YSLEER. V shed 3 bases, J shed 5 bases, and the junction held 8 bases outside the gene matches. The length of the CDR3 is 16 residues. Here the CDR3 reads CASSHLAGGPGETQYF. CDR3 coding DNA: TGCGCCAGCAGCCATTTAGCGGGAGGGCCGGGCGAGACCCAGTACTTC.

The chain carries TRBV7-2 and TRBJ2-1; no definite D call. Deletions cut 0 bases from V and 6 bases from J, with 6 bases between. The CDR3 covers 13 residues. Germline V gene sequence: CDR1 SGHTA, CDR2 FQGNSA. The CDR3 is CASSLAPGNEQFF. CDR3 nucleotide sequence: TGTGCCAGCAGCTTAGCTCCAGGCAATGAGCAGTTCTTC.

The chain uses TRBV12-3 or TRBV12-4 and TRBJ2-6; D is ambiguous. Trimming took 5 bases from V and 8 from J, leaving 13 bases between them. The CDR3 is made up of 14 amino acids. CDR3 nucleotide sequence: TGTGCCAGCAGTGCCCGACACGCCACCAACGTCCTGACTTTC. Translation gives CASSARHATNVLTF.

The V and J genes are TRBV12-3 or TRBV12-4 and TRBJ2-3; TRBD2 matches 10 bases. J gave up 0 bases and V 6 bases, and 12 bases lay outside the gene matches. CDR3 size: 18 residues. In nucleotides, the CDR3 is TGTGCCAGCAGGCCTCCGGGACTAGCGAGAGCTAGCACAGATACGCAGTATTTT. Protein product: CASRPPGLARASTDTQYF.

The chain employs TRBV6-1 and TRBJ2-4, with D perhaps matching TRBD1 or TRBD2 (5 bases each). Trimming took 2 bases from V and 1 from J, leaving 6 bases between them. Germline CDR1 reads MNHNS; CDR2 reads SASEGT. There are 14 residues in the CDR3. CDR3 sequence (DNA): TGTGCCAGCAGTGAATGGGGGGCCAAAAACATTCAGTACTTC. This encodes CASSEWGAKNIQYF.

In the case of this clonotype: One end of the junction is discordant with germline, which a read error may explain. The rearrangement uses TRBV5-1 and TRBJ1-2; possibly TRBD1 for D (5 bases). This CDR3 contains 14 residues. Germline V gene lookup returns CDR1 SGHRS and CDR2 YFSETQ. The chain's CDR3 is CVSSLDIANYGYTF. Here the CDR3 DNA reads TGCGTCAGCAGCTTGGACATAGCTAACTATGGCTACACCTTC.

The rearrangement joins TRBV7-2 to TRBJ1-5; the D is unclear. Germline CDR1 and CDR2: SGHTA and FQGNSA. With 2 bases removed from V and 6 bases from J, the gap between germline ends came to 8 bases. The CDR3 is 13 residues long. The DNA of the CDR3 is TGTGCCAGCAGCTTAAGCCAGCTTCAGCCCCAGCATTTT. It specifies CASSLSQLQPQHF.

The chain combines TRBV12-3 or TRBV12-4 with TRBJ2-3; D assignment may be TRBD1 or TRBD2 (6 bases each). V lost 10 bases and J lost 0, with 14 bases in between. The CDR3 runs to 14 residues. CDR3 region: CATRGGFSTDTQYF. The CDR3 nucleotides are TGTGCCACCAGAGGGGGGTTTAGCACAGATACGCAGTATTTT.

In its sample, this clonotype was seen once. Here the CDR3 reads CSATNRDTSYEQYF. The CDR3 bases are TGCAGTGCCACCAACCGGGACACCTCCTACGAGCAGTACTTC. This chain links TRBV20-1 with TRBJ2-7; maybe TRBD1 (6 bases). Per the germline V gene, CDR1 is DFQATT and CDR2 is SNEGSKA (reference sequence). CDR3 size: 14 residues. Between the trimmed V and J ends, which lost 6 bases and 0 bases, there was a span of 15 bases.

Here the CDR3 reads CASSEFGGAGRYF. Written as DNA, the CDR3 is TGTGCCAGCAGCGAGTTCGGGGGGGCTGGGAGGTACTTC. The chain links TRBV3-1 to TRBJ2-7, with 8 bases that match TRBD2. The CDR3 is made up of 13 amino acids. Germline V CDR1 and CDR2: LGHDT, YNNKEL (reference sequence). Unmatched junction bases numbered 12, after V lost 5 bases and J lost 12 bases.

The count of this clonotype is one. This CDR3 reads CASSSSRGSDTQYF. CDR3 sequence (DNA): TGTGCCAGCAGTTCCTCCCGGGGGTCAGATACGCAGTATTTT. The chain recombines TRBV12-3 or TRBV12-4 with TRBJ2-3; D is possibly TRBD2 (6 bases). This CDR3 is 14 amino acids long. V shed 4 bases and J shed 4 bases, with 12 bases lying between them.

The chain uses TRBV14 and TRBJ2-1, with TRBD2 matching over 16 bases. The V gene's germline CDR1 is SGHDN and CDR2 FVKESK. The CDR3 sequence is 17 residues long. V dropped 4 bases and J dropped 2; count of bases not matched to a gene: 2. The chain's CDR3 is CASSPGTSGRAYNEQFF. CDR3 in DNA: TGTGCCAGCAGCCCAGGGACTAGCGGGAGGGCCTACAATGAGCAGTTCTTC.

The sample holds a few counts of this clonotype. The chain joins TRBV7-9 to TRBJ1-1; tentative D call: TRBD1 (5 bases). There are 12 residues in the CDR3. V was cut by 7 bases and J by 6 bases, with 12 bases left in between. Germline lookup yields CDR1 SEHNR and CDR2 FQNEAQ (reference sequence). This CDR3 reads CASTYRGSEAFF. In DNA form, the CDR3 reads TGTGCCAGCACATATAGGGGCTCTGAAGCTTTCTTT.

The V call is TRBV2, the J call TRBJ2-5; possibly TRBD1 for D (6 bases). This CDR3 contains 14 residues. Trimming stripped 6 bases from V and 2 bases from J, with 13 bases between. In germline, CDR1 is SNHLY, CDR2 FYNNEI. The CDR3 loop is CASRAGQLQETQYF. The DNA of the CDR3 is TGTGCCAGCAGGGCCGGACAGTTACAAGAGACCCAGTACTTC.

CDR3 in amino acids: CSVEVSLAGGGYTF. The CDR3 DNA reads as TGCAGCGTTGAAGTTAGTCTTGCAGGGGGTGGCTACACCTTC. The chain has TRBV29-1 and TRBJ1-2; 7 bases are a match to TRBD1. This CDR3 region has 14 residues. Germline CDR1 SQVTM, CDR2 ANQGSEA. Losses at the gene ends were 1 base for V and 7 bases for J; bases not matched to a gene: 9.

V and J are TRBV25-1 and TRBJ1-4; D remains ambiguous. CDR1 and CDR2 from the germline V gene are MGHDK and SYGVNS. Trimming took off 4 bases at V and 12 bases at J, with 12 bases between the two ends. CDR3 length: 12 residues. CDR3 sequence: CASSALNAELFF. CDR3 bases: TGTGCCAGCAGTGCCCTCAATGCGGAACTGTTTTTT.

The V gene is TRBV7-2, the J gene TRBJ1-2, with 9 positions matching TRBD1. J was trimmed by 4 bases and V by 1 base; bases with no gene match: 4. This CDR3 spans 15 amino acids. CDR1 and CDR2 (germline): SGHTA, FQGNSA. CDR3 nucleotides: TGTGCCAGCAGCTTAGAACCGACAGGGGGCTATGGCTACACCTTC. The encoded protein is CASSLEPTGGYGYTF. Full variable domain (outside the CDR3, taken from reference TRBV7-2 and TRBJ1-2): GAGVSQSPSNKVTEKGKDVELRCDPISGHTALYWYRQSLGQGLEFLIYFQGNSAPDKSGLPSDRFSAERTGGSVSTLTIQRTQQEDSAVYLCASSLEPTGGYGYTFGSGTRLTVV.

This chain joins TRBV11-2 and TRBJ2-7; D is uncertain. The CDR3 sequence is 14 residues long. Germline values: CDR1 SGHAT, CDR2 FQNNGV. The V end lost 0 bases, the J end lost 9 bases, and 15 bases lay between the germline ends. The CDR3 loop is CASSLDRGSSGQYF. The CDR3, as DNA: TGTGCCAGCAGCTTAGATCGTGGGTCTTCTGGGCAGTACTTC.

V gene TRBV20-1 combines with J gene TRBJ2-7, with 13 bases identical to TRBD2. Per germline, CDR1 DFQATT and CDR2 SNEGSKA (reference sequence). V gave up 2 bases and J gave up 2 bases; unmatched junction bases: 6. This CDR3 has 16 amino acids. The CDR3 DNA is TGCAGTGCTAGACCTCAAACTAGCGGGAGGGCCTACGAGCAGTACTTC. Protein sequence: CSARPQTSGRAYEQYF.

The V call is TRBV4-3, the J call TRBJ2-7; D might be TRBD1 or TRBD2, each matching 7 bases. The CDR3 runs to 13 residues. V was trimmed by 4 bases and J by 3 bases, leaving 10 bases between them. Germline assignment: CDR1 LGHNA and CDR2 YSLEER. The CDR3 reads CASSPGGDYEQYF. Here the CDR3 DNA reads TGCGCCAGCAGCCCAGGGGGGGACTACGAGCAGTACTTC.

V usage is TRBV20-1 and J usage is TRBJ2-4; D gene unclear. V lost 3 bases to trimming and J lost 3 bases, with 9 bases between them. The CDR3 length is 13 residues. Per the germline V gene, CDR1 is DFQATT and CDR2 is SNEGSKA (reference sequence). The CDR3 DNA is TGCAGTGCTAGTAACGCCGGCAAAAACATTCAGTACTTC. It specifies CSASNAGKNIQYF.

About this clonotype itself: One end of the junction is discordant with germline, which a read error may explain. The J gene is TRBJ2-3, the V gene TRBV5-1; 11 positions agree with TRBD2. There are 16 residues in the CDR3. Germline values: CDR1 SGHRS, CDR2 YFSETQ. The CDR3 is CASSLEASGGLDTRYF. CDR3 DNA sequence: TGCGCCAGCAGCCTGGAGGCTAGCGGGGGGCTTGATACGCGGTATTTT.

This clonotype has just a few counts. The rearrangement links TRBV5-4 to TRBJ2-5; 11 bases line up with TRBD1. The CDR3 has 19 residues. Unmatched junction bases numbered 19, after V lost 4 bases and J lost 5 bases. Germline-derived CDR1 and CDR2 are SGHNT and YYREEE (reference sequence). CDR3 sequence (DNA): TGTGCCAGCAGCGCCGACCTGGGGTCTGGGGACAGGGGGATGGAGACCCAGTACTTC. Protein sequence: CASSADLGSGDRGMETQYF. The entire variable domain, with the rest obtained from reference TRBV5-4 and TRBJ2-5, is as follows: ETGVTQSPTHLIKTRGQQVTLRCSSQSGHNTVSWYQQALGQGPQFIFQYYREEENGRGNFPPRFSGLQFPNYSSELNVNALELDDSALYLCASSADLGSGDRGMETQYFGPGTRLLVL.

This clonotype was counted once. The chain uses TRBV13 and TRBJ2-5, with TRBD2 matching over 9 bases. CDR1 and CDR2 (germline): PRHDT, FYEKMQ (reference sequence). The V segment lost 4 bases and the J segment 3 bases; nucleotides outside the gene matches: 6. The CDR3 runs to 15 residues. As DNA, the CDR3 is TGTGCCAGCAGCTCCCACAGCGGGGGGAAAGAGACCCAGTACTTC. Its protein is CASSSHSGGKETQYF. The full variable domain, with the rest looked up from reference TRBV13 and TRBJ2-5, is AAGVIQSPRHLIKEKRETATLKCYPIPRHDTVYWYQQGPGQDPQFLISFYEKMQSDKGSIPDRFSAQQFSDYHSELNMSSLELGDSALYFCASSSHSGGKETQYFGPGTRLLVL.

The CDR3 sequence is CAISDEGGVYEQYF. In DNA, the CDR3 is TGTGCCATCAGTGATGAAGGGGGCGTATACGAGCAGTACTTC. V is TRBV10-3 and J is TRBJ2-4, with 7 bases that match TRBD1. Matching the DNA end better, TRBJ2-7 makes the J call doubtful. The CDR3 is made up of 14 amino acids. Germline V gene lookup returns CDR1 ENHRY and CDR2 SYGVKD.

This clonotype was seen a handful of times. This rearrangement joins TRBV14 to TRBJ2-5; unclear D gene. V gave up 2 bases and J gave up 3 bases, with 7 bases separating them. The CDR3 sequence is 13 residues long. Looked up from germline, CDR1 is SGHDN and CDR2 is FVKESK. CDR3 protein: CASSQQVKETQYF. CDR3 bases: TGTGCCAGCAGCCAACAGGTCAAAGAGACCCAGTACTTC.

This clonotype was detected only a few times. The chain carries TRBV12-3 or TRBV12-4 and TRBJ1-2; 7 nucleotides agree with TRBD1. The CDR3 runs to 15 residues. The trim removed 7 bases at V and 8 bases at J, leaving 16 bases unmatched. CDR3 amino acids: CASTARDSLLWGYTF. The CDR3 nucleotides are TGTGCCAGCACCGCCCGGGACAGCTTGTTGTGGGGCTACACCTTC.

The J gene is TRBJ2-7, the V gene TRBV2, with D perhaps TRBD1 (6 bases). CDR3 size: 14 residues. Germline lookup yields CDR1 SNHLY and CDR2 FYNNEI. V gave up 6 bases and J gave up 5 bases, with 17 bases separating them. CDR3 nucleotide sequence: TGTGCCAGCAGCGTAACAGGGTCCCTAGACGAGCAGTACTTC. Translating gives CASSVTGSLDEQYF.

The sample holds a few counts of this clonotype. This rearrangement joins TRBV5-1 to TRBJ2-7; 8 bases are shared with TRBD1. The J call may be mistaken, given a closer DNA end match to TRBJ2-4. Germline assignment: CDR1 SGHRS and CDR2 YFSETQ. The CDR3 loop spans 13 amino acids. The CDR3 loop is CASSLWTGNIQYF. The CDR3 bases are TGCGCCAGCAGCTTGTGGACAGGGAACATTCAGTACTTC.

V and J are TRBV29-1 and TRBJ2-3; 8 positions match TRBD2. V lost 7 bases to trimming and J lost 6 bases; unmatched junction nucleotides: 3. The CDR3 has 11 amino acids. Germline V CDR1 and CDR2: SQVTM, ANQGSEA. The CDR3 reads CSEAGEDTQYF. As DNA, the CDR3 is TGCAGCGAAGCGGGAGAGGATACGCAGTATTTT.

The sample holds a few counts of this clonotype. The chain combines TRBV29-1 with TRBJ2-7, with 10 bases that match TRBD1. This CDR3 is 15 amino acids long. From germline, CDR1 is SQVTM and CDR2 ANQGSEA. Unmatched junction bases numbered 5, after V lost 2 bases and J lost 1 base. CDR3 protein: CSVESGQGLSYEQYF. The CDR3 nucleotides read TGCAGCGTTGAATCGGGACAGGGGTTGTCCTACGAGCAGTACTTC.

The chain combines TRBV5-1 with TRBJ2-3, with TRBD2 matching 10 bases. CDR3 length: 16 amino acids. Losses at the gene ends were 0 bases for V and 3 bases for J; bases not matched to a gene: 4. Looked up from germline, CDR1 is SGHRS and CDR2 is YFSETQ. The CDR3 coding sequence is TGCGCCAGCAGCTTGGCGACTAGCGGGTGGACAGATACGCAGTATTTT. Translated, it gives CASSLATSGWTDTQYF.